The next 23 T cell receptor beta chains were all read from a single sample in a study of beta chain features in type 1 diabetes. All of the isolated RNA was reverse transcribed, so expressed TCRB transcripts were sequenced. Repertoires were generated with immunoSEQ multiplex PCR, while TCRdb's copy carries only in-frame clones and drops some. The repertoire consists of around 310,000 clones, with 11% occurring once and the leading ten covering over 0.015%. The sequenced sample was naive CD4+ T cells from blood. The receptors shown here come from a woman aged 25-40 years in good health.

The V and J genes are TRBV4-3 and TRBJ2-3, with 9 positions matching TRBD1. Germline CDR1 is LGHNA and CDR2 is YSLEER. V lost 3 bases to trimming and J lost 4 bases; unmatched junction nucleotides: 5. This CDR3 region has 15 residues. The CDR3 here is CASSHLDRGADTQYF. The CDR3 DNA reads TGCGCCAGCAGCCATCTCGACAGGGGGGCAGATACGCAGTATTTT.

The chain uses TRBV11-2 and TRBJ2-1, with D possibly matching TRBD2 (6 bases). The CDR3 sequence is 16 residues long. Trimming removed 1 base at V and 4 bases at J, with 14 bases between. Germline loops: CDR1 SGHAT, CDR2 FQNNGV. DNA for the CDR3: TGTGCCAGCAGCTTAGGGCCGGCGGGGACTTACAATGAGCAGTTCTTC. It encodes CASSLGPAGTYNEQFF.

This clone appeared a few times. The J gene is TRBJ2-5, the V gene TRBV9; TRBD1 agrees at 8 bases. The CDR3 spans 14 residues. The germline gives CDR1 SGDLS, CDR2 YYNGEE. Unmatched junction bases numbered 6, after V lost 3 bases and J lost 5 bases. The CDR3 DNA reads as TGTGCCAGCAGCGGACGGACAGGGCGGGAGACCCAGTACTTC. It encodes CASSGRTGRETQYF.

The chain is built from TRBV4-3 and TRBJ1-5; no reliable D call. The germline V and J ends were trimmed by 1 base and 0 bases, with 7 bases remaining between them. Germline CDR1 and CDR2: LGHNA and YSLEER. The CDR3 is made up of 15 amino acids. CDR3 residues: CASSQARHSNQPQHF. The DNA of the CDR3 is TGCGCCAGCAGCCAAGCCAGGCATAGCAATCAGCCCCAGCATTTT.

The J gene is TRBJ1-4, the V gene TRBV4-2; TRBD1 might be the D (5 bases). From germline, CDR1 is LGHNA and CDR2 YNFKEQ. V was pared by 4 bases and J by 6 bases, with 15 bases between. The CDR3 sequence is 15 residues long. In DNA form, the CDR3 reads TGTGCCAGCAGCCCGATTCTGGGGGACTATGAAAAACTGTTTTTT. Its translation: CASSPILGDYEKLFF.

The CDR3 reads CASSQAQREGKNIQYF. As DNA, the CDR3 is TGCGCCAGCAGCCAAGCTCAGCGGGAGGGAAAAAACATTCAGTACTTC. This chain connects TRBV4-3 to TRBJ2-4; 10 bases fit TRBD2. This CDR3 contains 16 residues. Germline CDR1 LGHNA, CDR2 YSLEER. The V segment lost 1 base and the J segment 4 bases; nucleotides outside the gene matches: 4.

This clone showed up just a few times. The chain is built from TRBV5-4 and TRBJ1-5; D is ambiguous. The length of the CDR3 is 14 residues. Germline V CDR1 and CDR2: SGHNT, YYREEE (reference sequence). Trimming left V 4 bases short and J 2 bases short, with 10 bases between. This CDR3 is CASSPGGGNQPQHF. The CDR3 coding sequence is TGTGCCAGCAGCCCCGGTGGAGGCAATCAGCCCCAGCATTTT.

The CDR3 sequence: CASSPPGRSYEQYF. CDR3 in DNA: TGTGCCAGCAGCCCCCCAGGGCGGTCCTACGAGCAGTACTTC. The chain recombines TRBV11-2 with TRBJ2-7, with a weak D call TRBD1 (5 bases). This CDR3 region has 14 residues. The V end was cut by 5 bases, the J end by 1 base, with 12 bases between. Germline V gene data show CDR1 as SGHAT and CDR2 as FQNNGV. Supplemented by reference TRBV11-2 and TRBJ2-7, the full variable domain reads EAGVAQSPRYKIIEKRQSVAFWCNPISGHATLYWYQQILGQGPKLLIQFQNNGVVDDSQLPKDRFSAERLKGVDSTLKIQPAKLEDSAVYLCASSPPGRSYEQYFGPGTRLTVT.

The chain carries TRBV9 and TRBJ2-1; 8 bases align to TRBD2. V lost 7 bases, J lost 6 bases, and 6 bases stayed unmatched. From germline, CDR1 is SGDLS and CDR2 YYNGEE. The CDR3 runs to 13 residues. The CDR3 protein is CASSTSDANEQFF. The CDR3 coding sequence is TGTGCCAGCTCGACTAGCGATGCCAATGAGCAGTTCTTC.

The V and J genes are TRBV7-2 and TRBJ2-3; 11 nucleotides align to TRBD2. Germline CDR1 SGHTA, CDR2 FQGNSA. This CDR3 is built from 16 residues. V was pared by 2 bases and J by 0 bases, with 1 base of the junction left unmatched. The CDR3 reads CASSLRLAGSTDTQYF. The CDR3 DNA reads as TGTGCCAGCAGCTTACGACTAGCGGGAAGCACAGATACGCAGTATTTT.

The chain employs TRBV14 and TRBJ1-4; D not resolved. Germline CDR1 is SGHDN and CDR2 is FVKESK. The CDR3 spans 16 residues. Trimming shortened V by 3 bases and J by 5 bases, and 16 bases separated the two germline ends. CDR3 nucleotides: TGTGCCAGCAGCCAGACTTCCGGACGGGAGAATGAAAAACTGTTTTTT. Translated: CASSQTSGRENEKLFF.

The chain joins TRBV28 to TRBJ2-7; no firm D call. The V gene lost 2 bases and the J gene lost 6 bases, with 8 bases spanning the gap. The CDR3 runs 12 residues. Germline loops: CDR1 MDHEN, CDR2 SYDVKM. The CDR3 loop reads CASSLVTGEQYF. The DNA for the CDR3 is TGTGCCAGCAGTTTAGTAACTGGCGAGCAGTACTTC.

This chain connects TRBV5-1 to TRBJ2-7; TRBD2 agrees at 13 bases. Germline V gene data show CDR1 as SGHRS and CDR2 as YFSETQ. The CDR3 spans 17 residues. Trimming at V came to 3 bases and at J to 2 bases, leaving 8 bases not matched to a gene. CDR3 DNA: TGCGCCAGCAGCTCCGGGACTAGCGGGGTGCGAACCTACGAGCAGTACTTC. Its protein is CASSSGTSGVRTYEQYF. Full variable domain (outside the CDR3, taken from reference TRBV5-1 and TRBJ2-7): KAGVTQTPRYLIKTRGQQVTLSCSPISGHRSVSWYQQTPGQGLQFLFEYFSETQRNKGNFPGRFSGRQFSNSRSEMNVSTLELGDSALYLCASSSGTSGVRTYEQYFGPGTRLTVT.

The chain links TRBV27 to TRBJ2-7; D remains ambiguous. The V gene's germline CDR1 is MNHEY and CDR2 SMNVEV (reference sequence). V was trimmed by 7 bases and J by 0 bases, leaving 13 bases between them. The CDR3 is 14 residues long. CDR3 in amino acids: CASMPALDSYEQYF. The CDR3, as DNA: TGTGCCAGCATGCCAGCGCTGGACTCCTACGAGCAGTACTTC.

Comment on this clone: Other DNA sequences within the sample encode an identical CDR3. The rearrangement links TRBV7-2 to TRBJ2-1; 8 bases fit TRBD2. Unmatched junction bases numbered 4, after V lost 5 bases and J lost 1 base. The CDR3 totals 15 residues. The germline V gene encodes CDR1 SGHTA and CDR2 FQGNSA. The CDR3 DNA follows: TGTGCCAGCAGCCGGAGCGGGAGTTCCTACAATGAGCAGTTCTTC. It encodes CASSRSGSSYNEQFF.

This clone has only a few counts. V gene TRBV9 combines with J gene TRBJ2-2, with D maybe TRBD2 (6 bases). There are 15 residues in the CDR3. CDR1 and CDR2 from the germline V gene are SGDLS and YYNGEE. The V gene lost 0 bases and the J gene lost 4 bases, with 10 bases spanning the gap. DNA for the CDR3: TGTGCCAGCAGCGTAGCGGGAGAGAGCACCGGGGAGCTGTTTTTT. Its protein product is CASSVAGESTGELFF. Looking up the rest from reference TRBV9 and TRBJ2-2 gives the full variable domain: DSGVTQTPKHLITATGQRVTLRCSPRSGDLSVYWYQQSLDQGLQFLIQYYNGEERAKGNILERFSAQQFPDLHSELNLSSLELGDSALYFCASSVAGESTGELFFGEGSRLTVL.

The rearrangement uses TRBV6-1 and TRBJ1-2, with D hard to call. CDR1 and CDR2 (germline): MNHNS, SASEGT. The CDR3 sequence is 14 residues long. With 0 bases removed from V and 4 bases from J, the gap between germline ends came to 9 bases. CDR3 sequence: CASSEALWSYGYTF. In DNA form, the CDR3 reads TGTGCCAGCAGTGAAGCGCTTTGGAGCTATGGCTACACCTTC.

In this sample, this clone turned up a few times. This chain uses TRBV5-6 with TRBJ2-5, with D perhaps TRBD2 (6 bases). The length of the CDR3 is 17 residues. The germline V and J ends were trimmed by 1 base and 2 bases, with 18 bases remaining between them. Germline-derived CDR1 and CDR2 are SGHDT and YYEEEE. In nucleotides, the CDR3 is TGTGCCAGCAGCTTGAGGCGGGCCCTGGGACTTCAAGAGACCCAGTACTTC. Translating gives CASSLRRALGLQETQYF.

Only a few counts were recorded for this clone. V is TRBV6-5 and J is TRBJ1-2; tentatively, D is TRBD1 (6 bases). The germline V gene encodes CDR1 MNHEY and CDR2 SVGAGI. The V end was cut by 0 bases, the J end by 4 bases, with 9 bases between. The CDR3 is 14 residues long. CDR3 sequence: CASSYSGGVYGYTF. The DNA for the CDR3 is TGTGCCAGCAGTTACTCAGGGGGAGTCTATGGCTACACCTTC.

The rearrangement links TRBV5-1 to TRBJ2-2; the D gene is possibly TRBD1 (5 bases). The germline V gene encodes CDR1 SGHRS and CDR2 YFSETQ. With 4 bases removed from V and 0 bases from J, the gap between germline ends came to 13 bases. The CDR3 runs to 16 residues. CDR3 region: CASSVTVNTNTGELFF. Written as DNA, the CDR3 is TGCGCCAGCAGCGTGACAGTAAATACGAACACCGGGGAGCTGTTTTTT.

The rearrangement joins TRBV19 to TRBJ1-1, with 9 bases lining up with TRBD1. CDR3 size: 15 residues. Germline lookup yields CDR1 LNHDA and CDR2 SQIVND (reference sequence). Unmatched junction bases numbered 7, after V lost 4 bases and J lost 4 bases. CDR3 in DNA: TGTGCCAGTAGTACATCCGGGACAGGGATCACTGAAGCTTTCTTT. Encoded protein: CASSTSGTGITEAFF.

This clone was counted between two and nine times. The CDR3 loop is CASSLEGSGGTDTQYF. In DNA form, the CDR3 reads TGTGCCAGCAGCTTAGAGGGGTCTGGGGGCACAGATACGCAGTATTTT. The chain recombines TRBV7-6 with TRBJ2-3; perhaps TRBD1 as D (5 bases). V lost 1 base and J lost 1, with 12 bases in between. Germline V gene data show CDR1 as SGHVS and CDR2 as FNYEAQ. This CDR3 spans 16 amino acids.

This rearrangement joins TRBV15 to TRBJ2-1; the match to TRBD2 covers 7 bases. Germline assignment: CDR1 LNHNV and CDR2 YYDKDF (reference sequence). J was trimmed by 5 bases and V by 4 bases; bases with no gene match: 11. CDR3 length: 16 residues. In nucleotides, the CDR3 is TGTGCCACCAGCAACTTAGGGGCTAGCGGAAACAATGAGCAGTTCTTC. Its translation: CATSNLGASGNNEQFF.